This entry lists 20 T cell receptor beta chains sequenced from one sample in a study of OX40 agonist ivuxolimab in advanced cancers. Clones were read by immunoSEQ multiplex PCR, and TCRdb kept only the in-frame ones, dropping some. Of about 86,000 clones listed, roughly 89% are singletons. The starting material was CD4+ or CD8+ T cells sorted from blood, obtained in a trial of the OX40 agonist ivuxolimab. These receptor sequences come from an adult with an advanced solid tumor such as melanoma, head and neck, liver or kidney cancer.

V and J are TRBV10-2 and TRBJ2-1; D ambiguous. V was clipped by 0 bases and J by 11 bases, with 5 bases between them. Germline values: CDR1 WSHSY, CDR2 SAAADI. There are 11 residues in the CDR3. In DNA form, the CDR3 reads TGCGCCAGCAGTGAGTCAAAAAAGCAGTTCTTC. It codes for CASSESKKQFF.

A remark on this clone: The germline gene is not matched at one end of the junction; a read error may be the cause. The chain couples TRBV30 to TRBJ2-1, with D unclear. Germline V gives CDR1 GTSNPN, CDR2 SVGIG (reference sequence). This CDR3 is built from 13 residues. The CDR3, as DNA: TGTGCCTGGAGTGAGGGCTCCTTCAATGAGCAGTTCTTC. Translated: CAWSEGSFNEQFF.

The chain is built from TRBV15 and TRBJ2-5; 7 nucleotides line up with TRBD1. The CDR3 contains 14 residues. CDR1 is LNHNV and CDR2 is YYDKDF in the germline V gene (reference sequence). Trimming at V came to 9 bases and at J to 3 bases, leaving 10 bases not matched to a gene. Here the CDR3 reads CATENRGEEETQYF. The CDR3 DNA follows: TGTGCCACGGAGAACAGGGGAGAAGAAGAGACCCAGTACTTC.

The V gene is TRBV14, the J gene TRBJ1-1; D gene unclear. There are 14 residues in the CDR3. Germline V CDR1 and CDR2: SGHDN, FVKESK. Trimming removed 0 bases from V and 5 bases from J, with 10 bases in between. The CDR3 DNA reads TGTGCCAGCAGCCAAGATCTCTTGGGAACTGAAGCTTTCTTT. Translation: CASSQDLLGTEAFF.

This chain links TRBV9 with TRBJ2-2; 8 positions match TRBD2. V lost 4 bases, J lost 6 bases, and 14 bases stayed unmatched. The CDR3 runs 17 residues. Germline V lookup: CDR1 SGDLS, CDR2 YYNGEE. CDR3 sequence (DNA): TGTGCCAGCAGCTCCAACCCTACTAGCGGAGGGTCCGGGGAGCTGTTTTTT. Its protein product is CASSSNPTSGGSGELFF.

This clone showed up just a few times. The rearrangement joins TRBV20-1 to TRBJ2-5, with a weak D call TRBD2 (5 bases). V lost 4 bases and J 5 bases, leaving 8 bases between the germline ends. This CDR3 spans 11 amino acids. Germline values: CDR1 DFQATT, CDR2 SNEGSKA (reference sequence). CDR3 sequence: CSATRGETQYF. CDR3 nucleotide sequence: TGCAGTGCTACTAGAGGGGAGACCCAGTACTTC.

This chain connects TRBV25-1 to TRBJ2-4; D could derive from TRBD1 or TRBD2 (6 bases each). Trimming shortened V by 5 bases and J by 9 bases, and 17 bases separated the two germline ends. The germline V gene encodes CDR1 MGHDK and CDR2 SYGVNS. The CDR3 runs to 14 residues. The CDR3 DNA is TGTGCCAGCAGTTCGGAGCCCAGGGGAGGCATTCAGTACTTC. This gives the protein CASSSEPRGGIQYF.

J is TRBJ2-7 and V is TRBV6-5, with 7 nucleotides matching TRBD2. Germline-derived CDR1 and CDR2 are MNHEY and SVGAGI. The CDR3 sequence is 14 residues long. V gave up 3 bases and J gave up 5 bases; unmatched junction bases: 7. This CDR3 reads CASSYRGRADEQYF. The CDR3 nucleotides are TGTGCCAGCAGTTATCGGGGGAGGGCCGACGAGCAGTACTTC.

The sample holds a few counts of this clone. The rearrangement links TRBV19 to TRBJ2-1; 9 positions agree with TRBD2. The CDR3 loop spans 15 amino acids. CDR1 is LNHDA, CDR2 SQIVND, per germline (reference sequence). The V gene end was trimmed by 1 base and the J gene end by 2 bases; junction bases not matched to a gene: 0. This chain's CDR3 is CASSIGTSAYNEQFF. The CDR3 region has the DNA TGTGCCAGTAGTATAGGGACTAGCGCCTACAATGAGCAGTTCTTC.

Written as DNA, the CDR3 is TGTGCCTGGAGTGTACAAGGGGCGGCTCAGCCCCAGCATTTT. It codes for CAWSVQGAAQPQHF. This chain links TRBV30 with TRBJ1-5; tentative D call: TRBD1 (5 bases). Germline V CDR1 and CDR2: GTSNPN, SVGIG (reference sequence). This CDR3 has 14 residues. V was cut by 0 bases and J by 6 bases, with 12 bases left in between.

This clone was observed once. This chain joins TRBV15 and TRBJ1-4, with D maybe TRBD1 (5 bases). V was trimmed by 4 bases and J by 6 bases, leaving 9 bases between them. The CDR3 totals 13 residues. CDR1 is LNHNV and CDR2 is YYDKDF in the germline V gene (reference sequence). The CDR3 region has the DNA TGTGCCACCAGCAAGCGGGGGGATGAAAAACTGTTTTTT. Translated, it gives CATSKRGDEKLFF.

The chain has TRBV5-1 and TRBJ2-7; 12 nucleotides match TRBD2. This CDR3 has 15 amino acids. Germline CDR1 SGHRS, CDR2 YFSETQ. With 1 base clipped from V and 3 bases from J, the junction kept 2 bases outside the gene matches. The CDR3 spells CASSLLAGGDYEQYF. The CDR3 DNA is TGCGCCAGCAGCTTGCTAGCGGGAGGGGACTACGAGCAGTACTTC. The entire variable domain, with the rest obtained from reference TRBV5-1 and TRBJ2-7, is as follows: KAGVTQTPRYLIKTRGQQVTLSCSPISGHRSVSWYQQTPGQGLQFLFEYFSETQRNKGNFPGRFSGRQFSNSRSEMNVSTLELGDSALYLCASSLLAGGDYEQYFGPGTRLTVT.

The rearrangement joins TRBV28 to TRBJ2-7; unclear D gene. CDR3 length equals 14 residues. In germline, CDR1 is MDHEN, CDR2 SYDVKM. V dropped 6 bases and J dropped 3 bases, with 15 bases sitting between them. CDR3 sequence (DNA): TGTGCCAGCAGCCTGCCAAACACCCTCTACGAGCAGTACTTC. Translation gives CASSLPNTLYEQYF.

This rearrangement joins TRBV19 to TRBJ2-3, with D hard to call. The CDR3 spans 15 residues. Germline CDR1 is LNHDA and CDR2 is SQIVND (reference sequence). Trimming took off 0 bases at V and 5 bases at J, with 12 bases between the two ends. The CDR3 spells CASSIDQAVGDTQYF. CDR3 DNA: TGTGCCAGTAGTATAGACCAGGCGGTGGGAGATACGCAGTATTTT.

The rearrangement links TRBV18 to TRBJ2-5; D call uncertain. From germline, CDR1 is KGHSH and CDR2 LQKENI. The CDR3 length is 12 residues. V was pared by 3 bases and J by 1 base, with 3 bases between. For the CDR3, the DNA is TGTGCCAGCTCACCGAGCCAAGAGACCCAGTACTTC. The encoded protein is CASSPSQETQYF.

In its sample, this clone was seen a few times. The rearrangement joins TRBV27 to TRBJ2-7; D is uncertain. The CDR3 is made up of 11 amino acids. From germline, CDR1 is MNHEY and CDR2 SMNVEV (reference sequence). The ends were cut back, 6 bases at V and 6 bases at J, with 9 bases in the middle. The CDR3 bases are TGTGCCAGCAGCACCTACTCCGAGCAGTACTTC. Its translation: CASSTYSEQYF.

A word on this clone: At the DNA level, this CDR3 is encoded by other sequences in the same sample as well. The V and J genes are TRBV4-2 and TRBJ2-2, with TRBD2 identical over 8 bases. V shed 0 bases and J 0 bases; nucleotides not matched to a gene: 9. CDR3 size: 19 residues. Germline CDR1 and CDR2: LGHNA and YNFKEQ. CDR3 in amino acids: CASSQEWVSSGANTGELFF. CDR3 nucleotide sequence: TGTGCCAGCAGCCAAGAATGGGTTAGTAGCGGGGCGAACACCGGGGAGCTGTTTTTT.

CDR3 residues: CASSYSYGNEKLFF. CDR3 in DNA: TGTGCCAGCAGTTACTCCTATGGAAATGAAAAACTGTTTTTT. V and J are TRBV6-5 and TRBJ1-4, with no clear D. CDR1 and CDR2 from the germline V gene are MNHEY and SVGAGI. Trimming pared 0 bases from V and 5 bases from J, leaving 7 bases between. This CDR3 spans 14 amino acids.

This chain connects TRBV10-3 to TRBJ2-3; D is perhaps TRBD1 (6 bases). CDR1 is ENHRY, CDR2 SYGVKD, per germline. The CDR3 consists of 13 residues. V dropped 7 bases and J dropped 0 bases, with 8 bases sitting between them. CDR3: CAIMGASTDTQYF. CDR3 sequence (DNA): TGTGCCATCATGGGGGCTAGCACAGATACGCAGTATTTT.

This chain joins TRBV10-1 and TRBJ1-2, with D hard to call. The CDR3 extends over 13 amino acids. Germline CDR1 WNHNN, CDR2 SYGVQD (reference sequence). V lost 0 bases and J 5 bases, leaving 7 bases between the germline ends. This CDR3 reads CASSESFSYGYTF. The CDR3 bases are TGCGCCAGCAGTGAGTCATTCAGTTATGGCTACACCTTC.